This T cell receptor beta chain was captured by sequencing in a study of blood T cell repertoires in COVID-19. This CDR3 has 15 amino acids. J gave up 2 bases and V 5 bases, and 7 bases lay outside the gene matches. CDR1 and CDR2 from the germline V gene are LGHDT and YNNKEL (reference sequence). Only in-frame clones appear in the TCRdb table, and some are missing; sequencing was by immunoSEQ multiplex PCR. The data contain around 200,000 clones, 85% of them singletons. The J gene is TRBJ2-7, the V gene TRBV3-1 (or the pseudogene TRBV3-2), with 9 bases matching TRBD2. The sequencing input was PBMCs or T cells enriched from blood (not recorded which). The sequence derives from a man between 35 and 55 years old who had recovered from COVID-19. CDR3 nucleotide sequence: TGTGCCAGCAGCGCCCGACTAGCGGACCCCTACGAGCAGTACTTC. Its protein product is CASSARLADPYEQYF.